The 9 T cell receptor beta chains reported below all come from one sample, sequenced in a study of T cells after yellow fever vaccination. Using its own MiXCR run on the 5' RACE reads, TCRdb lists one record per CDR3 protein. The sample contains approximately 550,000 distinct CDR3 sequences, roughly 21% of which appear only once. Source: PBMCs, taken 15 days after the yellow fever booster vaccination. The receptors were gathered from a man aged 25-45 years who received the YFV17D yellow fever vaccine.

V gene TRBV9 combines with J gene TRBJ2-5; D is perhaps TRBD1 or TRBD2 (5 bases each). This CDR3 region has 15 residues. V was pared by 4 bases and J by 7 bases, with 20 bases between. CDR1 and CDR2 from the germline V gene are SGDLS and YYNGEE. CDR3 amino acids: CASSPPGLGVGTQYF. For the CDR3, the DNA is TGTGCCAGCAGCCCCCCGGGTCTGGGGGTGGGGACCCAGTACTTC.

This clonotype was detected only a few times. In DNA form, the CDR3 reads TGCAGCGTTGTATGGGGGGCCGATCAGCCCCAGCATTTT. Translated, it gives CSVVWGADQPQHF. This chain uses TRBV29-1 with TRBJ1-5, with a weak D call TRBD1 (6 bases). The length of the CDR3 is 13 residues. Germline values: CDR1 SQVTM, CDR2 ANQGSEA. Trimming pared 4 bases from V and 5 bases from J, leaving 12 bases between.

The V call is TRBV4-2, the J call TRBJ2-1; D possibly uses TRBD1 or TRBD2 (5 bases each). The length of the CDR3 is 13 residues. Trimming cost V 5 bases and J 9 bases, with 14 bases left between them. CDR1 is LGHNA and CDR2 is YNFKEQ in the germline V gene. CDR3 DNA sequence: TGTGCCAGCAGCACGGGACCCAATGTTGAGCAGTTCTTC. As protein: CASSTGPNVEQFF.

About this clonotype itself: An end of the junction differs from the germline gene, which may be a read error. The chain has TRBV20-1 and TRBJ2-7, with a tentative D call TRBD2 (6 bases). Germline V gene sequence: CDR1 DFQATT, CDR2 SNEGSKA (reference sequence). This CDR3 is 16 amino acids long. CDR3 coding DNA: TGCTGTGCTAGAGGCGGGATCGGAGGGTCGGGGAACGAGCAGTACTTC. This sequence encodes CCARGGIGGSGNEQYF.

The count of this clonotype is one. This rearrangement joins TRBV7-2 to TRBJ2-1; weak D call: TRBD2 (6 bases). This CDR3 is built from 15 residues. Trimming shortened V by 10 bases and J by 0 bases, and 16 bases separated the two germline ends. Germline assignment: CDR1 SGHTA and CDR2 FQGNSA. The CDR3 sequence: CATFLNSGSYNEQFF. CDR3 in DNA: TGTGCCACCTTTCTCAATAGCGGCTCCTACAATGAGCAGTTCTTC.

The V gene is TRBV20-1, the J gene TRBJ2-3; unclear D gene. The CDR3 totals 12 residues. In germline, CDR1 is DFQATT, CDR2 SNEGSKA (reference sequence). Deletions cut 6 bases from V and 4 bases from J, with 11 bases between. The CDR3 here is CSALFGADTQYF. As DNA, the CDR3 is TGCAGTGCCCTCTTCGGCGCAGATACGCAGTATTTT.

This clonotype occurred a few times. The gene calls are TRBV5-4 and TRBJ1-1; D is possibly TRBD1 (6 bases). The V end lost 3 bases, the J end lost 7 bases, and 13 bases lay between the germline ends. Looked up from germline, CDR1 is SGHNT and CDR2 is YYREEE (reference sequence). There are 13 residues in the CDR3. This CDR3 reads CASSYKGGFEAFF. In DNA form, the CDR3 reads TGTGCCAGCAGCTATAAGGGGGGCTTTGAAGCTTTCTTT.

The chain carries TRBV12-3 or TRBV12-4 and TRBJ2-7; D might be TRBD1 (6 bases). Trimming stripped 5 bases from V and 5 bases from J, with 19 bases between. This CDR3 comprises 15 residues. The CDR3 DNA reads TGTGCCAGCAGTCCCAGACAGGCCGGCAGAGACGAGCAGTACTTC. It specifies CASSPRQAGRDEQYF.

J is TRBJ1-1 and V is TRBV20-1, with 7 nucleotides matching TRBD1. The germline V gene encodes CDR1 DFQATT and CDR2 SNEGSKA (reference sequence). The CDR3 spans 15 residues. Trimming at V came to 7 bases and at J to 4 bases, leaving 15 bases not matched to a gene. The CDR3 DNA reads TGCAGTGGAGGTGAGGTCGGCAGGGGGGCCACTGAAGCTTTCTTT. This gives the protein CSGGEVGRGATEAFF.